These 8 T cell receptor beta chains were sequenced from one sample in a study of blood T cells in healthy people across ages. Primed by a sample-barcoded 5' primer and a J-beta primer mix, a second PCR proceeded for about 7 to 11 cycles. TCRdb recomputed calls from the 5' RACE reads with MiXCR, one row per CDR3 protein. Of some 710,000 distinct CDR3 sequences in the sample, roughly 20% are singletons; the top ten hold about 22%. The sequenced sample consisted of blood. The receptors come from a man in his 70s in good health.

This clonotype was observed a single time. The chain recombines TRBV10-3 with TRBJ2-7, with a weak D call TRBD1 (5 bases). The end of the DNA fits TRBJ2-5 better, so the J call may be wrong. The CDR3 is 13 amino acids. Germline assignment: CDR1 ENHRY and CDR2 SYGVKD. This CDR3 is CASRSRVQETQYF. The CDR3 DNA reads TGTGCCAGTCGGTCCAGGGTTCAAGAGACCCAGTACTTC.

J is TRBJ2-1 and V is TRBV18; D is undetermined. V was cut by 3 bases and J by 4 bases, with 10 bases left in between. CDR3 size: 14 residues. Per germline, CDR1 KGHSH and CDR2 LQKENI. CDR3 nucleotide sequence: TGTGCCAGCTCACCCCTCTCTACGTACAATGAGCAGTTCTTC. The encoded protein is CASSPLSTYNEQFF.

The rearrangement links TRBV5-1 to TRBJ1-6; 9 nucleotides agree with TRBD1. V was pared by 4 bases and J by 8 bases, with 10 bases of the junction left unmatched. Germline V CDR1 and CDR2: SGHRS, YFSETQ. This CDR3 is built from 16 residues. CDR3 residues: CASSPGTGLDDSPLHF. In DNA, the CDR3 is TGCGCCAGCAGCCCCGGGACAGGGTTGGATGATTCACCCCTCCACTTT.

The CDR3 nucleotides are TGTGCGTGCGGGACAGCCTACGAGCAGTACGTC. Residues: CACGTAYEQYV. The chain has TRBV30 and TRBJ2-7; possibly TRBD1 for D (7 bases). There are 11 residues in the CDR3. The germline V gene encodes CDR1 GTSNPN and CDR2 SVGIG (reference sequence).

This clonotype occurred a few times. This CDR3 is CSVVSPRTLTQYF. The CDR3 DNA reads TGCAGCGTTGTCTCTCCCCGAACTCTGACCCAGTACTTC. The chain carries TRBV29-1 and TRBJ2-5; D is unresolved. This CDR3 has 13 amino acids. The ends were cut back, 4 bases at V and 7 bases at J, with 16 bases in the middle. CDR1 SQVTM and CDR2 ANQGSEA come from the germline V gene.

This clonotype has just a few counts. The chain carries TRBV21-1 and TRBJ2-1; the DNA was not compared with TRBD2, the D call given in the table. TRBV21-1 is labeled a pseudogene. The CDR3 is 14 residues long. CDR3 region: CASSQGLAVAEQFF. The DNA for the CDR3 is TGTGCCAGCAGTCAGGGACTAGCGGTTGCTGAGCAGTTCTTC.

V usage is TRBV20-1 and J usage is TRBJ2-3; the match to TRBD2 covers 11 bases. CDR1 is DFQATT and CDR2 is SNEGSKA in the germline V gene (reference sequence). V shed 5 bases and J 2 bases; nucleotides not matched to a gene: 3. There are 14 residues in the CDR3. The CDR3 here is CSAGTSGYTDTQYF. DNA of the CDR3: TGCAGTGCTGGGACTAGCGGATACACAGATACGCAGTATTTT.

The V gene is TRBV12-3 or TRBV12-4, the J gene TRBJ1-2; 8 bases map to TRBD1. V was pared by 8 bases and J by 14 bases, with 16 bases of the junction left unmatched. The CDR3 contains 13 residues. CDR3 DNA sequence: TGTGCCAGCCAACCAACAGGGGGGACCTTTTTTACCTTC. It yields the protein CASQPTGGTFFTF.